This T cell receptor beta chain derives from a study of beta chain features in type 1 diabetes. Study-wide results and limits: Researchers caution that PCR might favor shorter templates, equally among patients and controls. The study found moderately but significantly shorter TCRB CDR3s in all four CD4+ subsets of Type 1 diabetes patients. Any role of HLA type in TCRB rearrangement remained unresolved here.

The CDR3 is made up of 13 amino acids. Deletions cut 1 base from V and 6 bases from J, with 7 bases between. CDR1 and CDR2 (germline): PRHDT, FYEKMQ (reference sequence). About this clone: Its target is unknown.

Every bit of the isolated RNA underwent reverse transcription, so sequencing read expressed TCRB transcripts. Clones were read by immunoSEQ multiplex PCR, and TCRdb kept only the in-frame ones, dropping some. This sample carries around 250,000 clones, roughly 24% of them seen once, and the ten largest clones take roughly 0.011%. This chain joins TRBV13 and TRBJ1-5; D unresolved. Sequencing was performed on naive CD4+ T cells from blood. The receptor's source is a woman younger than 45 with type 1 diabetes. DNA for the CDR3: TGTGCCAGCAGCTTAGTTGGCGGTCAGCCCCAGCATTTT. It yields the protein CASSLVGGQPQHF.